This TCR beta chain originates from a study of T cell responses to AZD1222 COVID-19 vaccine. Broader study findings: Within unmutated variant regions lay the reported targets of nearly half of spike-specific TCRs. Every sample of the repertoires postdated the peak T cell response.

Here immunoSEQ multiplex PCR was the method, and the copy in TCRdb shows in-frame clones only, minus some. The sample contains roughly 100,000 clones, around 86% of which appear only once. A note on this clone: Its antigen is unidentified. The sample holds other DNA sequences that translate to the same CDR3.

CDR1 and CDR2 (germline): KGHDR, SFDVKD. V was clipped by 0 bases and J by 5 bases, with 5 bases between them. The CDR3 totals 13 residues. The rearrangement links TRBV24-1 to TRBJ2-3; a possible D gene is TRBD2 (5 bases). This sample comprised peripheral blood, obtained 28 days after the second dose of the MenACWY control vaccine. This receptor was taken from an adult who received the MenACWY meningococcal vaccine as a control. This CDR3 is CATSDLGGDTQYF. The DNA of the CDR3 is TGTGCCACCAGTGATTTGGGAGGAGATACGCAGTATTTT.